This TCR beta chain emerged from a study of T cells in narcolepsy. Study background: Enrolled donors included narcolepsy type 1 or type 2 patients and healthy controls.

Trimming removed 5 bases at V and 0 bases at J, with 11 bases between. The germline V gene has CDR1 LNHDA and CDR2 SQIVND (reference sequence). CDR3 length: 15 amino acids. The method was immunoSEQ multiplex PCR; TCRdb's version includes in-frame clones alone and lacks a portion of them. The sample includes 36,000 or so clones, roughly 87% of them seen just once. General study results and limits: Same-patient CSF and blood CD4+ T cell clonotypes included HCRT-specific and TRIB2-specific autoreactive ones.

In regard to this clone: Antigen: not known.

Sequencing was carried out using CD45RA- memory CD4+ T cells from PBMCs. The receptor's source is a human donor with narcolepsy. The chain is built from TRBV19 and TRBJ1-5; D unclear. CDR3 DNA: TGTGCCAGTAGTGAGCGCGTGTATAGCAATCAGCCCCAGCATTTT. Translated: CASSERVYSNQPQHF.